The text below deals with one T cell receptor beta chain. Original data processing: Amplification with reference gene primers provided the estimates of nucleated cell counts. Some clones are missing from TCRdb's copy, which holds only in-frame ones; the method was immunoSEQ multiplex PCR. V and J calls and clone size are those listed in that table; D and trimming were worked out from the DNA. This sample yields 200,000 to 300,000 clones, of which 65% to 85% are seen a single time; 25% to 35% belongs to the top ten. This sample is drawn from a study of blood T cell repertoires in COVID-19. Study-level information: COVID-19 samples collected from the United States, Italy and Spain covered acute and convalescent phases. The cDNA or gDNA used as material had been derived from T cells, B-cell-depleted T cells, or PBMCs.

Germline assignment: CDR1 SNHLY and CDR2 FYNNEI. CDR3 length: 13 residues. V was pared by 6 bases and J by 6 bases, with 6 bases of the junction left unmatched. The V gene is TRBV2, the J gene TRBJ2-7; 9 bases are shared with TRBD1. The TCR sequence derives from a middle-aged man with acute or convalescent COVID-19. Material: peripheral blood. The CDR3 reads CASSGTGYSEQYF. The CDR3 bases are TGTGCCAGCAGCGGGACAGGGTACAGCGAGCAGTACTTC.